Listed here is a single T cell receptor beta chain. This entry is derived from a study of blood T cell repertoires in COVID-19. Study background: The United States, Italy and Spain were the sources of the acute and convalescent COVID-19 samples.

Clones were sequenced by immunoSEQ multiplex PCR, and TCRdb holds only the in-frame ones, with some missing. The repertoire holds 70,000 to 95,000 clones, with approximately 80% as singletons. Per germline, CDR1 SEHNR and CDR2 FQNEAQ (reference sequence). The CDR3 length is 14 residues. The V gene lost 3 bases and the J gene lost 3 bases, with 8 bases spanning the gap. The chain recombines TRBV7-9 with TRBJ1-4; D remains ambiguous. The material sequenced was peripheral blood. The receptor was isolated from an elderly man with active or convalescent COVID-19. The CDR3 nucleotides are TGTGCCAGCAGCTTGTATTCAGCTAATGAAAAACTGTTTTTT. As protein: CASSLYSANEKLFF.